A selection of T cell receptor beta chains follows, all from one sample in a study of shared T cell receptors in the human thymus. Method: immunoSEQ multiplex PCR; TCRdb's copy keeps in-frame clones and lacks some. The sample consists of under 450,000 clones, 85% to 95% of them appearing once. Sequencing was carried out using thymocytes. The receptor set was obtained from a human donor. Each CDR3 is given with its conserved first and last residue. The D gene is left open where the match is weak. Not every row has a clone size; where given, it reads once, few, many or a size class.

NA | TRBJ2-4 | NA | TRBV28 | TGTGCCAGCAGTCCTTATGGGTCATCTAGAACCAAAAACATTCAGTACTTC | CASSPYGSSRTKNIQYF
TRBD2 | TRBJ2-1 | once | TRBV6-1 | TGTGCCAGCAGTGACGGACAGCCGACTAGCGGGTTCTACAATGAGCAGTTCTTC | CASSDGQPTSGFYNEQFF
NA | TRBJ2-3 | NA | TRBV28 | TGTGCCAGCAGTTGGGTATTGACAGGTTGGGTAACAGATACGCAGTATTTT | CASSWVLTGWVTDTQYF
TRBD1 | TRBJ1-1 | NA | TRBV5-5 | TGTGCCAGAACAGGGGGCGCCTTGTACACTGAAGCTTTCTTT | CARTGGALYTEAFF
NA | TRBJ1-5 | NA | TRBV6-6 | TGTGCCAGCAGTGTGTCGTCTAGTCAGCCCCAGCATTTT | CASSVSSSQPQHF
TRBD2 | TRBJ2-6 | NA | TRBV28 | TGTGCCAGCAGTTTCGTTACTAGCGGGAGGGCCACGGGGGCCAACGTCCTGACTTTC | CASSFVTSGRATGANVLTF
NA | TRBJ2-7 | NA | TRBV6-5 | TGTGCCAGCAGTTACGGGCAGGCTTCCTACGAGCAGTACTTC | CASSYGQASYEQYF
TRBD1 | TRBJ2-7 | NA | TRBV18 | TGTGCCAGCTCACCAAAGACAGGGCCTAGGGACGAGCAGTACTTC | CASSPKTGPRDEQYF
NA | TRBJ1-1 | NA | TRBV5-6 | TGTGCCAGCAGCTTGGGGAGGACAGCCCTAAACACTGAAGCTTTCTTT | CASSLGRTALNTEAFF
NA | TRBJ1-5 | NA | TRBV27 | TGTGCCAGCAGTTTCGCAGCAGAGTGGGCCAATCAGCCCCAGCATTTT | CASSFAAEWANQPQHF
NA | TRBJ2-1 | NA | TRBV6-4 | TGTGCCAGCAGTGTGGCCGGGGGCCCCTACAATGAGCAGTTCTTC | CASSVAGGPYNEQFF
TRBD2 | TRBJ2-1 | NA | TRBV5-4 | TGTGCCAGCAAGACGCAACTAGCGAGACACAATGAGCAGTTCTTC | CASKTQLARHNEQFF
NA | TRBJ2-1 | NA | TRBV11-3 | TGTGCCAGCAGCTTAGTGAGGTTCAGGGGCTCCTACAATGAGCAGTTCTTC | CASSLVRFRGSYNEQFF
TRBD1 | TRBJ2-7 | NA | TRBV5-1 | TGCGCCAGCAGCTTGGAAACAGGGGCCAACTACGAGCAGTACTTC | CASSLETGANYEQYF
TRBD1 | TRBJ2-7 | NA | TRBV10-3 | TGTGCCACCCAGAGGGACAGGGGCTCCTATCCACTCTACGAGCAGTACTTC | CATQRDRGSYPLYEQYF
NA | TRBJ2-1 | NA | TRBV7-9 | TGTGCCAGCAGCTTAGGTAATGGCGGGGCCTCCTACAATGAGCAGTTCTTC | CASSLGNGGASYNEQFF
NA | TRBJ2-7 | NA | TRBV7-6 | TGTGCCAGCAGCTTCGACGGACAAAGACACGAGCAGTACTTC | CASSFDGQRHEQYF
TRBD2 | TRBJ2-3 | NA | TRBV6-4 | TGTGCCAGCAGACCTATTCCCGGGACTACCACAGATACGCAGTATTTT | CASRPIPGTTTDTQYF
TRBD1 | TRBJ1-1 | NA | TRBV30 | TGTGCCTGGCGCTGGGGACAGTCGAACACTGAAGCTTTCTTT | CAWRWGQSNTEAFF
NA | TRBJ1-2 | NA | TRBV7-9 | TGTGCCAGCAGCTTATTTCGCGGGACCTATGGCTACACCTTC | CASSLFRGTYGYTF
NA | TRBJ1-2 | NA | TRBV7-6 | TGTGCCAGCAGCTTAGGGGCAGACTTATATGGCTACACCTTC | CASSLGADLYGYTF
NA | TRBJ2-1 | NA | TRBV9 | TGTGCCAGCAGCTCCTCACCAGCCCCATCGAGCTCCTACAATGAGCAGTTCTTC | CASSSSPAPSSSYNEQFF
NA | TRBJ1-1 | NA | TRBV25-1 | TGTGCCAGCAGTGACCGTAACACTGAAGCTTTCTTT | CASSDRNTEAFF
NA | TRBJ2-3 | NA | TRBV6-5 | TGTGCCAGCAGTTACGCAGGCTTAACGCAGTATTTT | CASSYAGLTQYF
NA | TRBJ2-6 | NA | TRBV18 | TGTGCCAGCTCACCAGGGGCTGGGGCCAACGTCCTGACTTTC | CASSPGAGANVLTF
TRBD2 | TRBJ2-2 | NA | TRBV4-1 | TGCGCCAGCAGCCAAGACGCTAGCGGGAGGGCCCGAGGGACCGGGGAGCTGTTTTTT | CASSQDASGRARGTGELFF